This is a list of T cell receptor beta chains from one sample in a study of regulatory T cells in long-lasting Graves disease. MiXCR, run by TCRdb on the multiplex PCR reads, gives a single entry per CDR3 protein. The repertoire holds around 250,000 distinct CDR3 sequences, just over 20% seen once, with more than 11% in the top ten. This sample comprised peripheral blood mononuclear cells (PBMCs), obtained at new diagnosis, from a patient treated with antithyroid drugs. Receptors were obtained from a female donor with Graves disease. Each CDR3 is given with its conserved first and last residue. Fields, in order: J gene, V gene, clone size, CDR3 length, D gene, CDR3 DNA, CDR3 protein. The D gene is left open where the match is weak. A row's size may be missing; if present it is once, few, many or a size class.

J: TRBJ2-7
V: TRBV27
size: few
length: 15
D: TRBD2
DNA: TGTGCCAGCAGTCTAAAAGCGGGAGCATCCTACGAGCAGTACTTC
CDR3: CASSLKAGASYEQYF

J: TRBJ2-5
V: TRBV11-2
size: NA
length: 15
D: NA
DNA: TGTGCCAGCAGCTTAGGACTGGCGGAGGGAGGGACCCAGTACTTC
CDR3: CASSLGLAEGGTQYF

J: TRBJ1-5
V: TRBV27
size: many
length: 14
D: TRBD1
DNA: TGTGCCAGCAGTTCCGGGACAGGGGGGGTGCCCCAGCATTTT
CDR3: CASSSGTGGVPQHF

J: TRBJ1-2
V: TRBV12-3/TRBV12-4
size: many
length: 13
D: TRBD1
DNA: TGTGCCAGCAGTTACCTTACAGGGGAGGGCTACACCTTC
CDR3: CASSYLTGEGYTF

J: TRBJ1-3
V: TRBV29-1
size: NA
length: 13
D: TRBD1
DNA: TGCAGCGTCTTGGGACAGGGGGCACACACCATATATTTT
CDR3: CSVLGQGAHTIYF

J: TRBJ2-2
V: TRBV4-3
size: NA
length: 17
D: TRBD2
DNA: TGCGCCAGCAGCCAAGAATACGCGGGAGGGAACACCGGGGAGCTGCTTTTT
CDR3: CASSQEYAGGNTGELLF

J: TRBJ2-2
V: TRBV5-1
size: many
length: 16
D: NA
DNA: TGTGCCAGCAGCTTGGTCCCAGGGATGAACACCGGGGAGCTGTTTTTT
CDR3: CASSLVPGMNTGELFF

J: TRBJ2-5
V: TRBV28
size: many
length: 15
D: TRBD1
DNA: TGTGCCAGCAGTTTAGGCAGGGGGATCCAAGAGACCCAGTACTTC
CDR3: CASSLGRGIQETQYF

J: TRBJ2-1
V: TRBV19
size: many
length: 15
D: NA
DNA: TGTGCCAGTAACTTAGAGGGGGAACCCTACAATGAGCAGTTCTTC
CDR3: CASNLEGEPYNEQFF

J: TRBJ1-1
V: TRBV9
size: many
length: 15
D: NA
DNA: TGTGCCAGCAGCCCCTACGGGGGCCCGGACACTGAAGCTTTCTTT
CDR3: CASSPYGGPDTEAFF

J: TRBJ2-2
V: TRBV7-9
size: NA
length: 13
D: NA
DNA: TGTGCCAGGGAGGTCTTGAACACCGGGGAGCTGTTTTTT
CDR3: CAREVLNTGELFF

J: TRBJ2-3
V: TRBV12-3/TRBV12-4
size: many
length: 16
D: TRBD2
DNA: TGTGCCAGCAGGTCCCCTAGCGGGAGCCGCACAGATACGCAGTATTTT
CDR3: CASRSPSGSRTDTQYF

J: TRBJ1-4
V: TRBV7-9
size: many
length: 18
D: NA
DNA: TGTGCCAGCAGCTCGCCCGGACTGCTTGGTCCAACTAATGAAAAACTGTTTTTT
CDR3: CASSSPGLLGPTNEKLFF

J: TRBJ2-3
V: TRBV18
size: many
length: 12
D: NA
DNA: TGTGCCAGCTCTCCGGGCGCAGATACGCAGTATTTT
CDR3: CASSPGADTQYF

J: TRBJ2-3
V: TRBV24-1
size: NA
length: 20
D: TRBD2
DNA: TGTGCCACCAGTGACAGCGGACTAGCGGGGGGGTCCTCACCGCGCGATACGCAGTATTTT
CDR3: CATSDSGLAGGSSPRDTQYF

J: TRBJ2-1
V: TRBV20-1
size: many
length: 18
D: TRBD2
DNA: TGCAGTGCTAGTGCCCTAGCGGGGGGGATGAGCTCCTACAATGAGCAGTTCTTC
CDR3: CSASALAGGMSSYNEQFF

J: TRBJ1-3
V: TRBV19
size: many
length: 16
D: NA
DNA: TGTGCCAGTAGTGATCGCGGGGCGAGCTCTGGAAACACCATATATTTT
CDR3: CASSDRGASSGNTIYF

J: TRBJ2-3
V: TRBV5-1
size: many
length: 16
D: TRBD2
DNA: TGCGCCAGCAGCTTGGCCAGCGGGATGAACACAGATACGCAGTATTTT
CDR3: CASSLASGMNTDTQYF

J: TRBJ1-2
V: TRBV11-2
size: many
length: 12
D: NA
DNA: TGTGCCAGCAGCTTAGAGGGTCGGGGCTACACCTTC
CDR3: CASSLEGRGYTF

J: TRBJ1-2
V: TRBV4-1
size: NA
length: 15
D: TRBD1
DNA: TGCGCCAGCAGCCAAGCCGACAGGGTGGGCTATGGCTACACCTTC
CDR3: CASSQADRVGYGYTF

J: TRBJ1-2
V: TRBV3-1
size: many
length: 10
D: NA
DNA: TGTGCCAGCAGCTCACGATCGGGGCCCTTC
CDR3: CASSSRSGPF

J: TRBJ1-5
V: TRBV20-1
size: few
length: 15
D: TRBD1
DNA: TGCAGTGCTAGAGCTTCCGGGACAGGAGTTCAGCCCCAGCATTTT
CDR3: CSARASGTGVQPQHF

J: TRBJ2-5
V: TRBV20-1
size: few
length: 13
D: NA
DNA: TGCAGTGCTTATTGGGCGGGTGGGGAGACCCAGTACTTC
CDR3: CSAYWAGGETQYF

J: TRBJ1-1
V: TRBV6-1
size: many
length: 14
D: TRBD1
DNA: TGTGCCAGCAGTGTTCTTTCGGGACAGTATGAAGCTTTCTTT
CDR3: CASSVLSGQYEAFF

J: TRBJ1-5
V: TRBV11-2
size: many
length: 15
D: NA
DNA: TGTGCCAGCAGCTTGGGGTCTAGTGGCAATCAGCCCCAGCATTTT
CDR3: CASSLGSSGNQPQHF

J: TRBJ2-5
V: TRBV20-1
size: many
length: 14
D: TRBD2
DNA: TGCAGCACGACTAGCGGGAGGGGTGTAGAGACCCAGTACTTC
CDR3: CSTTSGRGVETQYF

J: TRBJ1-5
V: TRBV28
size: many
length: 16
D: TRBD1
DNA: TGTGCCAGCAGACTTGCAAGACAGGGTTCGGGTCAGCCCCAGCATTTT
CDR3: CASRLARQGSGQPQHF

J: TRBJ2-5
V: TRBV7-8
size: many
length: 16
D: TRBD1
DNA: TGTGCCAGCAGCCGCCTAGGAGGGACAGGGGTAGAGACCCAGTACTTC
CDR3: CASSRLGGTGVETQYF

J: TRBJ1-3
V: TRBV7-2
size: NA
length: 15
D: TRBD1
DNA: TGTGCCAGCAGCTCCGGACAGGTCTCTGGAAACACCATATATTTT
CDR3: CASSSGQVSGNTIYF

J: TRBJ2-3
V: TRBV12-3/TRBV12-4
size: many
length: 12
D: NA
DNA: TGTGCCAGCAGTTTAAGCGCCCAATCGCAGTATTTT
CDR3: CASSLSAQSQYF

J: TRBJ1-1
V: TRBV28
size: many
length: 13
D: NA
DNA: TGTGCCACCCAATGGGGCAGCAACACTGAAGCTTTCTTT
CDR3: CATQWGSNTEAFF

J: TRBJ2-7
V: TRBV20-1
size: many
length: 13
D: TRBD2
DNA: TGCAGTGCTGATCGGGACTACCCTTACGAGCAGTACTTC
CDR3: CSADRDYPYEQYF

J: TRBJ2-3
V: TRBV6-1
size: many
length: 15
D: NA
DNA: TGTGCCAGCAGCTATGACAGAGGTCCCACAGATACGCAGTATTTT
CDR3: CASSYDRGPTDTQYF

J: TRBJ1-6
V: TRBV6-1
size: few
length: 14
D: NA
DNA: TGTGCCAGCAACCCACAGGGATATAATTCACCCCTCCACTTT
CDR3: CASNPQGYNSPLHF

J: TRBJ1-1
V: TRBV7-8
size: many
length: 12
D: NA
DNA: TGTGCCAGCAGCAGTAGGAACACTGAAGCTTTCTTT
CDR3: CASSSRNTEAFF